This T cell receptor (beta chain) emerged from a study of CD8+ T cells in alopecia areata. Looking at the study overall: Patients in the treated group were given tofacitinib by mouth, 5 to 10 mg twice a day.

Treatment noted: oral pan-JAK inhibitor, 5-10 mg twice daily. CDR1 MNHNY and CDR2 SVGAGI come from the germline V gene (reference sequence). The CDR3 totals 14 residues. J was trimmed by 8 bases and V by 2 bases; bases with no gene match: 5. Sequencing used cDNA as its template, made by extracting RNA and reverse transcribing it. Libraries were prepared by immunoSEQ multiplex PCR; TCRdb keeps only in-frame clonotypes and omits some of them. The sample includes some 170,000 clones, roughly 60% of them seen just once. A note on this clone: Its antigen is not identified.

Notes on the study in general: Clonality in the scalp and expanded CD8+ clones ranked among the top 100 were significantly decreased by tofacitinib. With one nonresponder, baseline CD8+ expansion's link to response remains uncertain.

The starting material was CD4+ T cells sorted from blood, obtained at approximately week 61, from a patient treated with tofacitinib. The TCR originated in a human donor with alopecia areata. The V and J genes are TRBV6-6 and TRBJ1-1; TRBD1 aligns across 10 bases. CDR3 protein: CASSYPGTGEEAFF. The CDR3 nucleotides read TGTGCCAGCAGTTACCCAGGGACAGGGGAAGAAGCTTTCTTT.